A single sample is the source of the 10 T cell receptor beta chains below, sequenced in a study of CD8+ T cells in alopecia areata (dated 2018 in TCRdb). Preparation of the library involved the immunoSEQ multiplex PCR assay. RNA was extracted from all samples and reverse transcribed into cDNA as template for TCR sequencing. Entries here come from immuneACCESS through TCRdb and include only in-frame sequences with V and J called. Some clones fail to appear in such tables; in the studies checked, an unresolved V gene covers under half of the shortfall, and the cause of the remainder is unknown. This sample is represented by approximately 18,000 clones; 59% of them were singletons. Of the sample, around 8% falls within the top ten clones. In light of the paper, this sample's time point label describes: more than 3 weeks on oral tofacitinib. The treatment or condition label here, explained by the study, means: oral pan-JAK inhibitor, 5-10 mg twice daily. Lesional scalp punch biopsies and peripheral blood were obtained from alopecia areata patients.

Material: skin, obtained at week 4, from a patient treated with tofacitinib. Every receptor here comes from a human donor with alopecia areata.

The V gene is TRBV27, the J gene TRBJ1-2; no clear D gene. CDR3 length: 14 residues. Germline assignment: CDR1 MNHEY and CDR2 SMNVEV (reference sequence). V lost 4 bases, J lost 5 bases, and 14 bases lay in between. For the CDR3, the DNA is TGTGCCAGCAGTTCGAGGAACATAGATTATGGCTACACCTTC. Translation gives CASSSRNIDYGYTF.

This chain's CDR3 is CASSEGLLPDTQYF. DNA of the CDR3: TGTGCCAGTAGTGAAGGTTTACTCCCAGATACGCAGTATTTT. The chain uses TRBV19 and TRBJ2-3; no clear D. The length of the CDR3 is 14 residues. The V end was cut by 5 bases, the J end by 4 bases, with 13 bases between. Germline-derived CDR1 and CDR2 are LNHDA and SQIVND (reference sequence).

A single count supports this clone. This chain joins TRBV11-2 and TRBJ1-2, with 9 bases lining up with TRBD1. The CDR3 is 15 residues long. V shed 1 base, J shed 7 bases, and the junction held 7 bases outside the gene matches. Germline-derived CDR1 and CDR2 are SGHAT and FQNNGV. CDR3 loop: CASSLGGTGSLGYTF. For the CDR3, the DNA is TGTGCCAGCAGCTTAGGAGGGACAGGGTCGCTTGGCTACACCTTC.

Notes on this clone: One end of the junction varies from germline; a read error may be responsible. The V and J genes are TRBV4-3 and TRBJ2-1, with D perhaps matching TRBD1 (6 bases). Per germline, CDR1 LGHNA and CDR2 YSLEER. The CDR3 extends over 17 amino acids. This CDR3 reads CAGSQGPTPTGYNEQFF. CDR3 coding DNA: TGCGCCGGCAGCCAGGGGCCGACCCCCACAGGCTACAATGAGCAGTTCTTC.

This clone was found a few times. The rearrangement joins TRBV5-1 to TRBJ1-6; 12 bases align to TRBD1. The CDR3 covers 18 residues. Trimming removed 0 bases from V and 7 bases from J; junction bases left unmatched: 8. Per the germline V gene, CDR1 is SGHRS and CDR2 is YFSETQ. The DNA for the CDR3 is TGCGCCAGCAGCTTGGCGGGACAGGGGGCGACGGTGAATTCACCCCTCCACTTT. Translating gives CASSLAGQGATVNSPLHF.

The rearrangement uses TRBV10-3 and TRBJ2-5; D is possibly TRBD1 or TRBD2 (5 bases each). Trimming took 4 bases from V and 1 from J, leaving 10 bases between them. The length of the CDR3 is 14 residues. CDR1 ENHRY and CDR2 SYGVKD come from the germline V gene. The DNA of the CDR3 is TGTGCCATCAGTGGGGGGATGGCCCAAGAGACCCAGTACTTC. It specifies CAISGGMAQETQYF.

This clone showed up just once. J is TRBJ2-3 and V is TRBV19; possible D gene TRBD2, 6 bases. This CDR3 is built from 14 residues. Trimming stripped 6 bases from V and 4 bases from J, with 14 bases between. Germline V CDR1 and CDR2: LNHDA, SQIVND (reference sequence). The CDR3: CASSLRDSSDTQYF. The CDR3 coding sequence is TGTGCCAGTAGCTTGCGGGACTCCTCAGATACGCAGTATTTT.

V usage is TRBV2 and J usage is TRBJ2-5, with 9 bases that match TRBD2. Germline lookup yields CDR1 SNHLY and CDR2 FYNNEI. J gave up 2 bases and V 6 bases, and 7 bases lay outside the gene matches. The CDR3 runs to 15 residues. The CDR3 DNA sequence: TGTGCCAGCAGGTCGAGTAGCGGGAGACAAGAGACCCAGTACTTC. This translates into CASRSSSGRQETQYF. Supplemented by reference TRBV2 and TRBJ2-5, the full variable domain reads EPEVTQTPSHQVTQMGQEVILRCVPISNHLYFYWYRQILGQKVEFLVSFYNNEISEKSEIFDDQFSVERPDGSNFTLKIRSTKLEDSAMYFCASRSSSGRQETQYFGPGTRLLVL.

About this clone itself: Different DNA sequences within this sample yield the same CDR3. The chain couples TRBV18 to TRBJ2-3, with D tentatively TRBD1 (5 bases). From germline, CDR1 is KGHSH and CDR2 LQKENI. The CDR3 sequence is 16 residues long. The ends were cut back, 1 base at V and 0 bases at J, with 11 bases in the middle. This CDR3 is CASSPLPRASTDTQYF. DNA for the CDR3: TGTGCCAGCTCACCACTTCCCAGGGCGAGCACAGATACGCAGTATTTT.

The genes are TRBV6-5 and TRBJ1-4, with 8 bases fitting TRBD1. J was trimmed by 7 bases and V by 6 bases; bases with no gene match: 7. This CDR3 spans 14 amino acids. Germline assignment: CDR1 MNHEY and CDR2 SVGAGI. CDR3 DNA sequence: TGTGCCAGCAGAGAACAGGGGGGCAGTGAAAAACTGTTTTTT. Translating it yields CASREQGGSEKLFF.